This TCR beta chain originates from a study of ipilimumab plus nivolumab after autologous stem cell transplantation. Study outcomes and limitations: Authors suggest TCR repertoire, Treg phenotype and gut microbiota support further study.

As regards this clone: Its antigen is not known.

The repertoire was sequenced with immunoSEQ multiplex PCR; TCRdb's copy has only in-frame clones and lacks some. The sample comprises around 12,000 clones, about 80% of which are singletons, and approximately 17% rests with the top ten. Trimming left V 5 bases short and J 8 bases short, with 18 bases between. Germline CDR1 reads SNHLY; CDR2 reads FYNNEI. The CDR3 consists of 14 residues. The receptor's source is a male donor with diffuse large B-cell lymphoma. The chain has TRBV2 and TRBJ1-2; D possibly corresponds to TRBD1 (5 bases). The source material was PBMCs, sampled in a trial of ipilimumab plus nivolumab as post-transplant consolidation. The CDR3 loop is CASSTPEGQRGYTF. CDR3 DNA: TGTGCCAGCAGTACGCCGGAGGGGCAGCGAGGCTACACCTTC.